This paragraph covers one TCR beta chain sequence. The antigen this receptor binds is unknown. Per-base quality was not reported, and no clone a single base away is much larger than it. Each donor gave one peripheral blood draw, approximately 100 mL on average, collected into heparinised tubes. A BD FACSAria II was used to sort naive, central memory, regulatory and stem cell-like memory CD4+ T cells with a panel that included CD45RO, CCR7, CD25, CD127, CD95 and CD27. A purity above 95% was achieved for all sorted populations. PBMCs were isolated immediately by Lymphoprep density gradient centrifugation and stained directly without culture. So that batch effects would be minimized, each experiment stained and sorted samples in pairs, pairing one healthy donor with one patient. This record comes from a study of beta chain features in type 1 diabetes (dated by TCRdb to 2016 to 2019). For the wider study: Mean age, gender distribution, total cell number and subset yield did not differ between patients and healthy donors. Whereas all 28 donors provided naive and central memory subsets, regulatory and stem cell-like memory subsets were isolated from just 8 patients and about 8 healthy donors. In the study, recently diagnosed type 1 diabetes patients and matched healthy donors were compared on the TCRB repertoires of their sorted circulating CD4+ T cell subsets. Across all samples, 107,917,701 sorted cells were examined, and cell number per subset correlated strongly with RNA yield.

General conclusions and limits of the study: In all four CD4+ subsets, TCRB CDR3 length was moderately but significantly shorter in type 1 diabetes patients. Shorter templates might be favored by PCR, yet because patient and control samples were amplified and corrected together, any such skew would affect both groups equally. Patients with type 1 diabetes made fewer insertions and deleted more nucleotides at VDJ recombination sites, implying thymic rearrangement abnormalities. Naive, central memory and regulatory TCRB repertoires appeared to be more alike among patients than among healthy donors. Because cDNA rather than genomic DNA was sequenced, highly expressing activated cells could have been over-represented, although no difference in activation and CD3 levels was found between groups. Because the HLA sub-analyses included only small numbers of individuals, any influence of HLA type on TCRB rearrangement was left unresolved.

The entire amount of isolated RNA was reverse transcribed using the High Capacity cDNA Reverse Transcription Kit, so the sequenced TCRB transcripts were expressed ones. Naive, central memory and regulatory T cell samples underwent deep immunoSEQ sequencing, averaging about 3.57 million total reads per sample. After sorted cells were lysed in RLT buffer, RNA was extracted with DNase-treated RNeasy Micro or Mini kits, with the choice depending on cell number. To prevent cross-contamination, every cell subset was processed on its own, while patient and healthy donor samples were processed together. The immunoSEQ multiplex PCR was used to amplify TCRB sequences from cDNA, yielding 87-bp fragments that span the CDR3 region. Sequencing of the amplicons was done on the Illumina HiSeq platform. The published analysis was carried out like this. Synthetic template baselines were used to correct PCR bias computationally, reads within Hamming distance 2 were collapsed together, and singletons that could not be merged were discarded. Reads were aligned to IMGT to assign V, D and J genes, CDR3 length, and insertions or deletions at six rearrangement sites. Within each subset, clonotype counts were normalized to the number of sorted cells before true diversity and Gini coefficients were calculated with the tcR R package. The overlap coefficient, calculated on TCRB nucleotide sequences, was used to quantify repertoire sharing. Out-of-frame TCRB sequences from naive cells were analyzed to stand in for the pre-selection repertoire. The source is immuneACCESS, and TCRdb retained only in-frame sequences with V and J called. Part of the clones is not carried over; for the studies checked, unresolved V genes explain less than half of this, and the remainder is unexplained. V, J and clone size derive from that table, while D and trimming were established from the DNA sequence. The sample table lists 850,000 to 900,000 clones, roughly 15% of them with a count of one. Roughly 0.025% of the sample is held by the ten biggest clonotypes.

This TCR was recovered from a woman between 18 and 29 years old in good health. Sequencing was performed on naive CD4+ T cells from blood. The cell subset or site label for this specimen denotes: true naive CD4+ T cells.

The DNA is as follows: TGTGCCAGCAGCCCGGGACAGTCGGGAAACACCATATATTTT. Translated, this is CASSPGQSGNTIYF. The receptor chain draws on TRBV7-9 and TRBJ1-3; 7 middle bases align to TRBD1. From V the trimming removes 5 bases and from J it removes 4 bases, while the gene matches leave 5 bases of the junction unaccounted for. CDR1 and CDR2 were assigned from the germline V gene (reference sequence) as SEHNR and FQNEAQ. The CDR3, from cysteine to phenylalanine, totals 14 residues. The kept DNA is CDR3 alone, 42 bases in frame from the first base.